One sample yielded the 2 T cell receptor beta chains listed below, sequenced in a study of Tregs in tolerant kidney transplant recipients. This table comes from immunoSEQ multiplex PCR, and its TCRdb copy is limited to in-frame clones, with some not included. The sample consists of approximately 60,000 clones, more than 70% of them appearing once. Sequenced input: CD4+ T cells from blood. These receptors were taken from a human donor in good health.

V is TRBV28 and J is TRBJ1-2, with a tentative D call TRBD1 (6 bases). The length of the CDR3 is 14 residues. The V end was cut by 8 bases, the J end by 3 bases, with 16 bases between. Looked up from germline, CDR1 is MDHEN and CDR2 is SYDVKM. CDR3 amino acids: CASSRGGTYYGYTF. The DNA of the CDR3 is TGTGCCAGCTCTCGGGGGGGCACGTACTATGGCTACACCTTC.

V and J are TRBV19 and TRBJ2-1; D might be TRBD2 (6 bases). V lost 3 bases and J 7 bases, leaving 19 bases between the germline ends. The CDR3 totals 16 residues. Germline loops: CDR1 LNHDA, CDR2 SQIVND (reference sequence). CDR3 nucleotide sequence: TGTGCCAGTAGTATTATTGTGGGAGGAATGGGAAATGAGCAGTTCTTC. Amino acid sequence: CASSIIVGGMGNEQFF.